This T cell receptor (beta chain) derives from a study of Ad26.COV2.S vaccination and SARS-CoV-2 variants. TCRdb's table, derived via immunoSEQ multiplex PCR, lists solely in-frame clones and lacks some. The repertoire holds 410,000 or so clones, with about nine tenths as singletons. Comments on this clone: This specimen includes other DNA sequences encoding the same CDR3.

Specified treatment: some 20 received Ad26.COV2.S at low or high dose, single or two shots; 5 received placebo; per-sample allocation not given. Sampling was done on day 63 after the first vaccine or placebo injection. The specimen comprised peripheral blood, sampled in a trial of Ad26.COV2.S vaccine versus placebo. This TCR was sampled from a person aged 18 to 59 who received the Ad26.COV2.S COVID-19 vaccine or a placebo.

The CDR3 region has the DNA TGTGCCAGCAGCTTTGATTACGAGCAGTACTTC. This sequence encodes CASSFDYEQYF. The chain couples TRBV7-9 to TRBJ2-7; D gene uncertain. CDR1 is SEHNR and CDR2 is FQNEAQ in the germline V gene (reference sequence). V gave up 3 bases and J gave up 4 bases, with 4 bases separating them. This CDR3 contains 11 residues.